The 21 T cell receptor beta chains presented below share a single source sample, sequenced in a study of T cell repertoires in cytomegalovirus infection. The antigens these receptors bind are not known. TCRdb recomputed calls from the reads with MiXCR, one row per CDR3 protein. The data hold about a million distinct CDR3 sequences, with less than 40% observed a single time. The sequenced sample was cultured CD8+ T cells from PBMCs, obtained from culture after CMV antigen stimulation. These receptors were collected from a human donor in good health (CMV status not recorded). Some clones in this sample may be carry-over from other donors' samples.

Details on this clonotype: A read error may explain this, as a much larger clone is one base away. The chain carries TRBV7-8 and TRBJ2-1; TRBD2 matches at 10 bases. CDR3 length: 16 residues. CDR1 is SGHVS and CDR2 is FQNEAQ in the germline V gene. CDR3 loop: CASSITLAGVYSEQFF. DNA for the CDR3: TGTGCCAGCAGCATAACTCTAGCGGGGGTGTACAGTGAGCAGTTCTTC.

This sequence joins TRBV6-6 and TRBJ1-5; 9 bases are a match to TRBD1. Trimming at V came to 6 bases and at J to 6 bases, leaving 6 bases not matched to a gene. The CDR3 length is 14 residues. Germline V gene data show CDR1 as MNHNY and CDR2 as SVGAGI (reference sequence). The CDR3 DNA follows: TGTGCCAGCAGCCAGGGACAGGGAAGTCAGCCCCAGCATTTT. It is translated as CASSQGQGSQPQHF.

This clonotype was seen only a few times. CDR3 sequence: CASSPDRSSDTQYF. The CDR3 DNA is TGTGCCAGCAGTCCAGATAGGTCCTCAGATACGCAGTATTTT. The J gene is TRBJ2-3, the V gene TRBV28; D not certain. The CDR3 runs 14 residues. V was pared by 5 bases and J by 4 bases, with 13 bases between. Germline V CDR1 and CDR2: MDHEN, SYDVKM.

V usage is TRBV19 and J usage is TRBJ2-1; D is perhaps TRBD1 (6 bases). Germline V gene data show CDR1 as LNHDA and CDR2 as SQIVND (reference sequence). This CDR3 is 11 amino acids long. Trimming cost V 10 bases and J 7 bases, with 11 bases left between them. The CDR3 coding sequence is TGTGCCACCACGACAGGAAATGAGCAGTTCTTC. It is translated as CATTTGNEQFF.

The rearrangement uses TRBV15 and TRBJ2-5; D might be TRBD1 (6 bases). This CDR3 contains 16 residues. Germline V gene sequence: CDR1 LNHNV, CDR2 YYDKDF (reference sequence). With 4 bases removed from V and 5 bases from J, the gap between germline ends came to 20 bases. CDR3 sequence reads: CATSNHWGQDNETQYF. CDR3 nucleotide sequence: TGTGCCACCAGCAACCATTGGGGGCAGGATAACGAGACCCAGTACTTC.

A few counts support this clonotype. This chain links TRBV27 with TRBJ2-3; 9 bases agree with TRBD2. V was pared by 6 bases and J by 3 bases, with 10 bases of the junction left unmatched. Germline CDR1 reads MNHEY; CDR2 reads SMNVEV (reference sequence). The CDR3 has 16 residues. The CDR3 spells CASSLLQSGGTDTQYF. CDR3 nucleotide sequence: TGTGCCAGCAGCCTCCTCCAGAGCGGGGGGACAGATACGCAGTATTTT.

V gene TRBV5-1 combines with J gene TRBJ2-7, with 9 bases that match TRBD1. V gave up 2 bases and J gave up 5 bases; unmatched junction bases: 5. The CDR3 is 14 amino acids. Germline assignment: CDR1 SGHRS and CDR2 YFSETQ. The CDR3 DNA reads as TGCGCCAGCAGCTTCGGGGACAGGGATCACGAGCAGTACGTC. It encodes CASSFGDRDHEQYV.

The chain has TRBV7-3 and TRBJ2-3; 8 bases are a match to TRBD2. Germline V gene sequence: CDR1 SGHTA, CDR2 FQGTGA. The J segment lost 0 bases and the V segment lost 6 bases, leaving 8 bases of the junction unmatched. The CDR3 runs 16 residues. The DNA of the CDR3 is TGTGCCAGCAGGGTGATGACTAGCGCGAGCACAGATACGCAGTATTTT. It specifies CASRVMTSASTDTQYF.

The sample holds a few counts of this clonotype. The rearrangement uses TRBV7-6 and TRBJ2-7; 10 bases map to TRBD2. Germline V gene data show CDR1 as SGHVS and CDR2 as FNYEAQ. V trimming: 6 bases; J trimming: 2 bases; junction bases outside the gene matches: 10. CDR3 length: 16 amino acids. DNA for the CDR3: TGTGCCAGCAGTTCCAGCTTAGCGGGGGGCACCTACGAGCAGTACTTC. Protein product: CASSSSLAGGTYEQYF. Drawing the rest from reference TRBV7-6 and TRBJ2-7, the complete variable domain is GAGVSQSPRYKVTKRGQDVALRCDPISGHVSLYWYRQALGQGPEFLTYFNYEAQQDKSGLPNDRFSAERPEGSISTLTIQRTEQRDSAMYRCASSSSLAGGTYEQYFGPGTRLTVT.

The gene calls are TRBV20-1 and TRBJ2-7; D possibly corresponds to TRBD2 (5 bases). CDR1 is DFQATT and CDR2 is SNEGSKA in the germline V gene (reference sequence). The CDR3 contains 12 residues. V lost 3 bases, J lost 5 bases, and 11 bases lay in between. Here the CDR3 DNA reads TGCAGTGCTAGCGAACTAGACGACGAGCAGTACGTC. Protein: CSASELDDEQYV.

As concerns this clonotype: A read error is possible here, since a much larger clone lies one base away. This chain joins TRBV27 and TRBJ2-2; no reliable D call. Trimming cost V 6 bases and J 5 bases, with 7 bases left between them. CDR1 is MNHEY, CDR2 SMNVEV, per germline (reference sequence). This CDR3 comprises 12 residues. CDR3 DNA: TGTGCCAGCAGACCGAGGACCGGGGAGCTGTTTTTT. Translated, it gives CASRPRTGELFF.

This clonotype was found a few times. The chain recombines TRBV6-6 with TRBJ2-5, with TRBD2 matching over 9 bases. With V trimmed by 2 bases and J by 5 bases, 12 bases remained unmatched. The CDR3 runs to 17 residues. CDR1 and CDR2 (germline): MNHNY, SVGAGI (reference sequence). The chain's CDR3 is CASSYKPGAGGRETQYF. The DNA of the CDR3 is TGTGCCAGCAGTTACAAACCCGGTGCGGGGGGGCGGGAGACCCAGTACTTC.

This clonotype was observed a handful of times. The V and J genes are TRBV28 and TRBJ2-7; 8 nucleotides match TRBD1. CDR3 size: 15 residues. J gave up 2 bases and V 5 bases, and 8 bases lay outside the gene matches. Germline CDR1 MDHEN, CDR2 SYDVKM. CDR3 region: CASSTAGTGTYEQYV. In DNA form, the CDR3 reads TGTGCCAGCAGTACTGCCGGGACAGGAACCTACGAGCAGTACGTC.

In this sample, this clonotype turned up a few times. V usage is TRBV7-6 and J usage is TRBJ1-1, with unresolved D. Germline loops: CDR1 SGHVS, CDR2 FNYEAQ. The CDR3 extends over 12 amino acids. Trimming took off 5 bases at V and 7 bases at J, with 11 bases between the two ends. The DNA for the CDR3 is TGTGCCAGCAGCCCAGGTGGGCTTGAAGCTTTCTTT. Translation gives CASSPGGLEAFF. The full variable domain, rest sourced from reference TRBV7-6 and TRBJ1-1, is GAGVSQSPRYKVTKRGQDVALRCDPISGHVSLYWYRQALGQGPEFLTYFNYEAQQDKSGLPNDRFSAERPEGSISTLTIQRTEQRDSAMYRCASSPGGLEAFFGQGTRLTVV.

This clonotype appeared many times. This rearrangement joins TRBV7-9 to TRBJ2-3; TRBD1 matches 8 bases. V lost 5 bases, J lost 14 bases, and 18 bases stayed unmatched. The germline gives CDR1 SEHNR, CDR2 FQNEAQ (reference sequence). The CDR3 length is 15 residues. In DNA, the CDR3 is TGTGCCAGCAGCGGAGGACAGGGCGCTATATTGCGGCTGTATTTT. It yields the protein CASSGGQGAILRLYF.

The chain employs TRBV24-1 and TRBJ2-5; D call uncertain. The germline gives CDR1 KGHDR, CDR2 SFDVKD. Trimming removed 4 bases from V and 5 bases from J, with 19 bases in between. The CDR3 totals 16 residues. The CDR3 coding sequence is TGTGCCACCAGTGAGGGTGATGGAAGGCTCGCGGAGACCCAGTACTTC. Translating gives CATSEGDGRLAETQYF.

Worth noting for this clonotype: One end of the junction is discordant with germline, which a read error may explain. The rearrangement joins TRBV25-1 to TRBJ1-4; D possibly corresponds to TRBD1 (5 bases). Germline V lookup: CDR1 MGHDK, CDR2 SYGVNS. The CDR3 extends over 14 amino acids. CDR3 nucleotides: TGTGTCAGCAGTAACCGGGACCATAGTGAAAAACTGTTTTTT. Translated, it gives CVSSNRDHSEKLFF.

This clonotype occurred a few times. The V and J genes are TRBV20-1 and TRBJ1-2; D is undetermined. CDR1 is DFQATT, CDR2 SNEGSKA, per germline (reference sequence). V dropped 0 bases and J dropped 8 bases, with 10 bases sitting between them. The CDR3 is made up of 12 amino acids. The CDR3: CSARERGNGYTF. CDR3 coding DNA: TGCAGTGCTAGAGAGAGAGGGAACGGCTACACCTTC.

The chain joins TRBV19 to TRBJ2-7; D gene unclear. The CDR3 is 17 amino acids. From germline, CDR1 is LNHDA and CDR2 SQIVND (reference sequence). V was trimmed by 5 bases and J by 3 bases, leaving 23 bases between them. DNA of the CDR3: TGTGCCAGTAGTCCTCGTGGGGTTGACCATCTCCTCTACGAGCAGTACTTC. The encoded protein is CASSPRGVDHLLYEQYF.

This clonotype has more than one count but fewer than ten. The chain is built from TRBV7-9 and TRBJ2-2, with 10 bases lining up with TRBD2. This CDR3 is built from 17 residues. The germline V gene has CDR1 SEHNR and CDR2 FQNEAQ (reference sequence). V lost 4 bases, J lost 2 bases, and 7 bases stayed unmatched. CDR3 protein: CASSWERGGLNTGELFF. As DNA, the CDR3 is TGTGCCAGCAGCTGGGAGCGGGGGGGCCTAAACACCGGGGAGCTGTTTTTT.

In its sample, this clonotype was seen a few times. The chain has TRBV27 and TRBJ1-4, with no clear D. Trimming removed 5 bases from V and 8 bases from J, with 9 bases in between. The CDR3 covers 12 residues. Germline CDR1 reads MNHEY; CDR2 reads SMNVEV (reference sequence). The CDR3 is CASSHGNEKLFF. Here the CDR3 DNA reads TGTGCCAGCAGTCACGGCAACGAAAAACTGTTTTTT.